Presented here are 17 T cell receptor beta chains from one specimen sequenced in a study of CD8+CD57+ T cells in acquired aplastic anemia. For CDR3 and TCR beta VDJ profiling, genomic DNA was the template used. TCRdb re-derived calls from the reads in MiXCR, one entry per CDR3 protein. The profile covers 250,000 to 300,000 distinct CDR3 sequences, with around 60% appearing a single time and roughly 8% taken by the ten largest. Sequencing input: sorted CD4+, CD8+, or CD8+CD57+ T cells (not recorded which) from PBMCs. Receptors originate from a human donor with severe aplastic anemia or a healthy control (not recorded which).

This clonotype came up many times. The genes are TRBV6-1 and TRBJ2-7; 8 bases line up with TRBD2. Germline CDR1 reads MNHNS; CDR2 reads SASEGT. Trimming took 3 bases from V and 7 from J; bases not matched to a gene: 11. The CDR3 has 15 amino acids. CDR3 bases: TGTGCCAGCAGTGACCCCGGGACTAGGCGCAGTGAGCAGTACTTC. Residues: CASSDPGTRRSEQYF.

The chain recombines TRBV7-9 with TRBJ2-7, with 9 positions matching TRBD1. This CDR3 is 15 amino acids long. Germline trimming cut 7 bases from V and 4 bases from J; bases unmatched to any gene: 11. Per the germline V gene, CDR1 is SEHNR and CDR2 is FQNEAQ (reference sequence). The CDR3 region has the DNA TGTGCCAGCACCCCCCGAGCGACAGGGGGTTACGAGCAGTACTTC. Its protein is CASTPRATGGYEQYF.

This clonotype appeared a single time. The CDR3 sequence is CASSLARSGLGETQYF. DNA for the CDR3: TGTGCCAGCAGCTTAGCGCGTAGTGGGCTGGGAGAGACCCAGTACTTC. The V gene is TRBV7-9, the J gene TRBJ2-5, with D uncertain. The germline V gene encodes CDR1 SEHNR and CDR2 FQNEAQ (reference sequence). V was shortened by 0 bases and J by 4 bases, with 15 bases between the two germline ends. This CDR3 is built from 16 residues.

The CDR3 nucleotides read TGCAGTGCTAGAGAGGAGAACACCATATATTTT. Translating it yields CSAREENTIYF. The chain is built from TRBV20-1 and TRBJ1-3; D uncertain. Germline lookup yields CDR1 DFQATT and CDR2 SNEGSKA (reference sequence). This CDR3 spans 11 amino acids. V was cut by 0 bases and J by 7 bases, with 4 bases left in between.

This chain links TRBV19 with TRBJ2-3; 7 bases are shared with TRBD1. The J segment lost 6 bases and the V segment lost 7 bases, leaving 10 bases of the junction unmatched. This CDR3 is 14 amino acids long. Germline loops: CDR1 LNHDA, CDR2 SQIVND (reference sequence). In DNA, the CDR3 is TGTGCCAGTAACCCACAGGGGAGAGGGGATACGCAGTATTTT. It yields the protein CASNPQGRGDTQYF.

This clonotype was found many times. The gene calls are TRBV11-2 and TRBJ1-2; D might be TRBD1 (5 bases). This CDR3 has 14 amino acids. The V end was cut by 6 bases, the J end by 6 bases, with 17 bases between. Germline V gene data show CDR1 as SGHAT and CDR2 as FQNNGV. Here the CDR3 reads CASRSLRGGHGYTF. CDR3 DNA: TGTGCCAGCAGGAGTCTGAGGGGAGGCCATGGCTACACCTTC. Filled out from reference TRBV11-2 and TRBJ1-2, the complete variable domain reads EAGVAQSPRYKIIEKRQSVAFWCNPISGHATLYWYQQILGQGPKLLIQFQNNGVVDDSQLPKDRFSAERLKGVDSTLKIQPAKLEDSAVYLCASRSLRGGHGYTFGSGTRLTVV.

The chain couples TRBV14 to TRBJ2-3; 7 bases are a match to TRBD1. CDR3 size: 15 residues. Germline V CDR1 and CDR2: SGHDN, FVKESK. V was clipped by 1 base and J by 4 bases; unmatched bases: 5. The CDR3 coding sequence is TGTGCCAGCAGCCAAGGAGGCAGGGGGTCAGATACGCAGTATTTT. Protein product: CASSQGGRGSDTQYF.

This clonotype appeared many times. The chain uses TRBV6-5 and TRBJ2-5; 8 bases are shared with TRBD2. The V gene end was trimmed by 2 bases and the J gene end by 5 bases; junction bases not matched to a gene: 4. The length of the CDR3 is 14 residues. Germline CDR1 is MNHEY and CDR2 is SVGAGI. CDR3 in DNA: TGTGCCAGCAGTTACGGACTAGCAAGGGAGACCCAGTACTTC. It encodes CASSYGLARETQYF.

This clonotype was observed at least ten times. The gene calls are TRBV6-4 and TRBJ1-2; D gene uncertain. This CDR3 has 14 residues. V lost 3 bases and J lost 8, with 16 bases in between. Germline loops: CDR1 MRHNA, CDR2 SNTAGT. CDR3 protein: CASSEIPGGWGYTF. CDR3 DNA sequence: TGTGCCAGCAGTGAGATACCGGGAGGATGGGGCTACACCTTC.

There are many counts of this clonotype. The chain joins TRBV30 to TRBJ2-7, with D perhaps matching TRBD2 (5 bases). The V and J ends lost 2 bases and 4 bases respectively, with 18 bases between them. The CDR3 is 15 residues long. Germline V gene data show CDR1 as GTSNPN and CDR2 as SVGIG (reference sequence). CDR3 amino acids: CAWSSPGFVMYEQYF. DNA for the CDR3: TGTGCCTGGAGTTCCCCGGGGTTTGTTATGTACGAGCAGTACTTC.

This clonotype was picked up many times. The chain employs TRBV6-1 and TRBJ1-1; 10 bases are shared with TRBD1. The CDR3 contains 13 residues. The V gene end was trimmed by 4 bases and the J gene end by 7 bases; junction bases not matched to a gene: 3. CDR1 and CDR2 (germline): MNHNS, SASEGT. The CDR3 DNA reads TGTGCCAGCAGTGGACAGGGGGCGGGTGAAGCTTTCTTT. Its protein is CASSGQGAGEAFF.

This clonotype was counted a few times. The J gene is TRBJ2-7, the V gene TRBV7-3, with 10 bases lining up with TRBD2. V lost 10 bases and J lost 5; bases outside the gene matches: 8. The CDR3 loop spans 13 amino acids. Germline CDR1 SGHTA, CDR2 FQGTGA. The chain's CDR3 is CATSSGGDDEQYF. DNA of the CDR3: TGTGCCACCTCAAGCGGGGGGGACGACGAGCAGTACTTC.

The CDR3 DNA reads TGTGCCAGCAGCCAGGGAATCGGGAGGACAGGGTGGAACTACGAGCAGTACTTC. This gives the protein CASSQGIGRTGWNYEQYF. The V gene is TRBV3-1, the J gene TRBJ2-7; tentatively, D is TRBD1 (8 bases). This CDR3 has 18 residues. Germline V lookup: CDR1 LGHDT, CDR2 YNNKEL (reference sequence). Deletions cut 3 bases from V and 3 bases from J, with 24 bases between.

V is TRBV9 and J is TRBJ2-1; D is perhaps TRBD1 (6 bases). V was pared by 6 bases and J by 10 bases, with 14 bases between. This CDR3 has 12 residues. Germline V gene data show CDR1 as SGDLS and CDR2 as YYNGEE. The CDR3: CASTLTDREQFF. The CDR3 coding sequence is TGTGCCAGCACCTTAACCGACAGGGAGCAGTTCTTC.

The V gene is TRBV24-1, the J gene TRBJ1-5; D gene ambiguous. Germline CDR1 reads KGHDR; CDR2 reads SFDVKD. V lost 8 bases and J 0 bases, leaving 10 bases between the germline ends. This CDR3 is 14 amino acids long. CDR3 bases: TGTGCCACCAACCCCGGGGATAGCAATCAGCCCCAGCATTTT. Encoded protein: CATNPGDSNQPQHF.

The chain combines TRBV24-1 with TRBJ2-2; D unclear. This CDR3 contains 15 residues. Looked up from germline, CDR1 is KGHDR and CDR2 is SFDVKD. V was trimmed by 2 bases and J by 4 bases, leaving 10 bases between them. CDR3 residues: CATSDSPSSTGELFF. In nucleotides, the CDR3 is TGTGCCACCAGTGATTCCCCCTCTTCCACCGGGGAGCTGTTTTTT.

This chain uses TRBV6-2 or TRBV6-3 with TRBJ1-1, with D perhaps TRBD1 (5 bases). V lost 4 bases, J lost 0 bases, and 12 bases lay in between. CDR1 MNHEY and CDR2 SVGEGT come from the germline V gene. The CDR3 covers 15 residues. The CDR3, as DNA: TGTGCCAGCAGTTCTTCCTCGGGGCTGAACACTGAAGCTTTCTTT. Protein sequence: CASSSSSGLNTEAFF.